A selection of T cell receptor beta chains follows, all from one sample in a study of T cells in Graves' hyperthyroidism and ophthalmopathy. MiXCR, applied by TCRdb to the multiplex PCR reads, yields one record per CDR3 protein. The data show roughly 170,000 distinct CDR3 sequences, with over 8% seen just once and around 20% held by the top ten. Sequencing was performed on blood. The receptors were gathered from a young woman with Graves' hyperthyroidism that later progressed to Graves' ophthalmopathy. Both conserved end residues are part of each CDR3. Each record gives: D gene, clone size, V gene, J gene, CDR3 DNA, CDR3 protein. The D gene is left open where the match is weak. Some rows have no size entry. The others give once, few or many, or a class for an expanded clone.

.	few	TRBV30	TRBJ1-6	TGTGCCTGGACGGGCGGAAATTCACCCCTCCACTTT	CAWTGGNSPLHF
.	many	TRBV27	TRBJ1-2	TGTGCCAGCAGCCTTGCAGGGTATGGCTACACCTTC	CASSLAGYGYTF
.	many	TRBV20-1	TRBJ2-3	TGCAGTGCTAGGGTAGCGAGCTCAACCACAGATACGCAGTATTTT	CSARVASSTTDTQYF
.	many	TRBV3-1	TRBJ2-1	TGTGCCAGCAGCCAAGACCACAGGGTCGTTCCGTACAATGAGCAGTTCTTC	CASSQDHRVVPYNEQFF
.	many	TRBV28	TRBJ2-1	TGTGCCAGCAGTCTACCCTCTGCAGGTGGCCATGAGCAGTTCTTC	CASSLPSAGGHEQFF
.	many	TRBV6-4	TRBJ2-3	TGTGCCAGCAGTGACTCCGCCGGGACCACAGATACGCAGTATTTT	CASSDSAGTTDTQYF
TRBD1	many	TRBV7-3	TRBJ2-1	TGTGCCAGCAGCTGGGGGGGACAGGGAATGGGGAATGAGCAGTTCTTC	CASSWGGQGMGNEQFF
TRBD1	many	TRBV6-1	TRBJ2-7	TGTGCCAGCAGTAGGGACAGGGGTACCGAGCAGTACTTC	CASSRDRGTEQYF
TRBD1	few	TRBV27	TRBJ2-1	TGTGCCAGCAGCCAGACCGGGACAGGGGGCCACAATGAGCAGTTCTTC	CASSQTGTGGHNEQFF
.	.	TRBV28	TRBJ1-5	TGTGCCAGCCGAAGTGGGCTGCGGGGGCCAAATCAGCCCCAGCATTTT	CASRSGLRGPNQPQHF
.	many	TRBV5-8	TRBJ2-7	TGTGCCAGCAGCTACGGCGGGGATGCGGGGAACACCTACGAGCAGTACTTC	CASSYGGDAGNTYEQYF
.	many	TRBV20-1	TRBJ1-2	TGCAGTGCTAGTGGTCAGACAACTGGCTATGGCTACACCTTC	CSASGQTTGYGYTF
.	many	TRBV28	TRBJ1-1	TGTGCCAGCAGTTTAGATCGGATTAGCACTGAAGCTTTCTTT	CASSLDRISTEAFF
.	many	TRBV11-2	TRBJ2-2	TGTGCCAGCAGCTTAGATCGGGTCACCGGGGAGCTGTTTTTT	CASSLDRVTGELFF
TRBD2	few	TRBV15	TRBJ2-7	TGTGCCACCAGCAGAGGACTAGCGGGGGCCCCCTACGAGCAGTACTTC	CATSRGLAGAPYEQYF
.	few	TRBV6-2/TRBV6-3	TRBJ2-5	TGTGCCAGCAGGACCCCATTAGTGAAAGCGCAAGAGACCCAGTACTTC	CASRTPLVKAQETQYF
.	many	TRBV6-1	TRBJ1-1	TGTGCCAGCTCGCTAGGGTTTAACACTGAAGCTTTCTTT	CASSLGFNTEAFF
TRBD1	many	TRBV9	TRBJ1-4	TGTGCCAGCAGCATTGCCGGGACAGGGAATGAAAAACTGTTTTTT	CASSIAGTGNEKLFF
.	many	TRBV6-1	TRBJ2-3	TGTGCCAGCAGTGAAATTCCAGAGAGGGATACGCAGTATTTT	CASSEIPERDTQYF
TRBD1	.	TRBV30	TRBJ1-1	TGTGCCTGGAGTCAGGGGGCGACTGAAGCTTTCTTT	CAWSQGATEAFF
TRBD1	many	TRBV7-9	TRBJ1-5	TGTGCCAGCAGCTTACAGGGGGGTGATCAGCCCCAGCATTTT	CASSLQGGDQPQHF
.	many	TRBV4-1	TRBJ1-5	TGCGCCAGCAGCCCAGCGGGGAATGGGGATCAGCCCCAGCATTTT	CASSPAGNGDQPQHF
.	many	TRBV9	TRBJ2-2	TGTGCCAGCAGGCCCAATCCGGGGACCGGGGAGCTGTTTTTT	CASRPNPGTGELFF
TRBD1	.	TRBV6-5	TRBJ1-1	TGTGCCAGCAGTTATCTACAGGGGGCGCTTCCTGGGGCTGAAGCTTTCTTT	CASSYLQGALPGAEAFF
.	few	TRBV15	TRBJ2-6	TGTGCCACCAGCAGCAACTTCGGCTCTGGGGCCAACGTCCTGACTTTC	CATSSNFGSGANVLTF
TRBD2	few	TRBV20-1	TRBJ2-5	TGCAGTGCTAGAGGAGCGGGGGCGGAGACCCAGTACTTC	CSARGAGAETQYF
TRBD1	many	TRBV2	TRBJ2-2	TGTGCCAGCAGCGAAGACAGGGGGGCCGGGGAGCTGTTTTTT	CASSEDRGAGELFF
.	many	TRBV7-9	TRBJ1-5	TGTGCCAGCAGCTTTACCGAGGGCAATCAGCCCCAGCATTTT	CASSFTEGNQPQHF
TRBD1	.	TRBV5-6	TRBJ2-5	TGTGCCAGCAGCGCGAGGGACAGGTACTATGAGACCCAGTACTTC	CASSARDRYYETQYF
TRBD2	many	TRBV5-1	TRBJ2-7	TGCGCCAGCAGCTTGCACGGACTAGCGGGATACGAGCAGTACTTC	CASSLHGLAGYEQYF
.	many	TRBV20-1	TRBJ2-1	TGCAGTGCCTACTCTCGTCGGGAGCAGAGGGATGAGCAGTTCTTC	CSAYSRREQRDEQFF
.	many	TRBV5-5	TRBJ2-3	TGTGCCAGCAACTCTGGGGGAGATACGCAGTATTTT	CASNSGGDTQYF
TRBD1	many	TRBV28	TRBJ2-7	TGTGCCAGTGAACCACAGGGGGCTGAATACGAGCAGTACTTC	CASEPQGAEYEQYF
TRBD2	many	TRBV20-1	TRBJ2-1	TGCAGTGCCCTAGGACAGCGGGAGGGTCTCGGGTTCTACAATGAGCAGTTCTTC	CSALGQREGLGFYNEQFF
.	many	TRBV11-2	TRBJ1-1	TGTGCCAGCAGTCCCCAGGGGAACACTGAAGCTTTCTTT	CASSPQGNTEAFF
TRBD2	many	TRBV29-1	TRBJ2-4	TGCAGCGTTGAAGGGCTCGCTAGCGGATGGTTCGCCAAAAACATTCAGTACTTC	CSVEGLASGWFAKNIQYF
.	many	TRBV2	TRBJ2-1	TGTGCCAGCAGTGAAACGAGTATATACAATGAGCAGTTCTTC	CASSETSIYNEQFF
.	.	TRBV19	TRBJ1-5	TGTGCCAGTAGTATAGACGCGTATAGCAATCAGCCCCAGCATTTT	CASSIDAYSNQPQHF
TRBD1	many	TRBV6-1	TRBJ2-5	TGTGCCAGCAGTGAGCCGTTTACAGGGGTGGAAGAGACCCAGTACTTC	CASSEPFTGVEETQYF
TRBD1	many	TRBV2	TRBJ2-4	TGTGCCAGCAGTGAATCAGGTCAGGGGGCGGCCAAAAACATTCAGTACTTC	CASSESGQGAAKNIQYF